This T cell receptor (beta chain) was sequenced during a study of T cells after yellow fever vaccination (dated 2019 in TCRdb). At the level of the whole study: The SMART-Seq v4 Ultra Low Input RNA kit was used to prepare libraries from fractions with low cell numbers. Bulk TCR alpha and beta repertoires were sequenced longitudinally to track T-cell clones before and after primary and booster YFV17D yellow fever vaccination. Two healthy male donors, one aged 18 to 30 and one aged 30 to 40 years, were included in the cohort. Bulk PBMC replicates and cell subsets were isolated from blood drawn at multiple timepoints before and after both primary and secondary immunization. The paper as a whole reports these results and caveats: Only a couple of donors were included in the study, so the extent to which the findings can be generalized is limited. The secondary T-cell response was found to be weaker but faster than the primary response, with a peak reached on day 5 rather than on day 15. A small share of clonotypes was detected in both CD4 and CD8 compartments, with the overlap likely arising from convergent recombination. After the booster, most clones that had expanded after primary vaccination were detected again (around 96% of CD4 and around 88% of CD8), suggesting broad maintenance of memory. FACS-sorted repertoires could contain abundant contaminating clonotypes from the bulk population, so computational filtering was required.

The treatment or condition label, as the study defines it: live attenuated yellow fever vaccine strain. At each blood-draw timepoint, two biological replicates of bulk PBMCs were collected. PBMCs were isolated from peripheral blood using a standard Ficoll-Paque protocol. TriZol was used to extract RNA from bulk PBMCs, CD4 and CD8 fractions, and dextramer-positive and dextramer-negative fractions. The table lists this clonotype with a few counts. No cognate antigen has been identified for it. No per-base quality is available; no much larger clone lies one base away. Synthesis of TCR cDNA relied on 5'RACE template switching, a step that introduced a universal primer site along with unique molecular identifiers. cDNA synthesis was primed from both the TCR alpha and TCR beta constant segments. Two PCR steps were used to amplify libraries, with sample barcodes and sequencing adapters being added in the second step. Sequencing of libraries was done on Illumina HiSeq 2500 (2x100 bp) or NovaSeq (2x150 bp). In the paper's pipeline: MIGEC handled demultiplexing of reads and collapsing into UMI consensus sequences, while MiXCR performed V(D)J alignment. Vaccine-responding clonotypes were identified with edgeR using replicate PBMC samples, with FDR below 0.01 and a log2 fold change above 5 up to day 15 being required. Each bulk clonotype was labeled CD4 or CD8 based on which sequenced repertoire, CD4 or CD8, contained the clonotype at higher abundance. TCRdb redid the processing of the public reads, applying fastp at Q25 and MiXCR, and retained in-frame beta chains. For every CDR3 protein sequence, its rows merge into one entry that carries the most common genes and DNA. These V and J calls derive from TCRdb rather than the authors' analysis. This sample holds just under 600,000 distinct CDR3 sequences; 13% were observed only once. The ten largest clonotypes hold roughly 13% of the sample.

Measured from the cysteine to the phenylalanine, the CDR3 is 13 residues long. Only the CDR3 DNA is retained, 39 bases long and in frame from the first base. V loses 4 bases, J loses 4 bases, and the germline ends lie 10 bases apart. The V and J segments used are TRBV12-3 or TRBV12-4 and TRBJ1-1, with TRBD1 tentatively as D gene (5 bases match). Specimen: PBMCs, collected on the day of the yellow fever booster vaccination. This receptor was taken from a man aged 25-45 years who received the YFV17D yellow fever vaccine. The CDR3 protein sequence reads: CASSSGAPTEAFF. The DNA is TGTGCCAGCAGTTCCGGGGCGCCCACTGAAGCTTTCTTT.